Shown below are 17 T cell receptor beta chains from a single sample sequenced in a study of identifying expanded T cells in peripheral blood. Sequencing used immunoSEQ multiplex PCR; TCRdb keeps in-frame clones, though not all of them. Seen here are 100,000 to 150,000 clones, around nine tenths observed once, and the top ten hold 7.5% to 8.5%. The specimen sequenced was blood. The receptors originated from a person aged 18 to 70 in good health.

This clone turned up a few times. The gene calls are TRBV9 and TRBJ2-1; TRBD2 agrees at 7 bases. Germline CDR1 reads SGDLS; CDR2 reads YYNGEE. There are 15 residues in the CDR3. V lost 0 bases and J lost 5; bases outside the gene matches: 5. The CDR3 sequence is CASSVGGSGHNEQFF. The CDR3, as DNA: TGTGCCAGCAGCGTAGGAGGTAGCGGGCACAATGAGCAGTTCTTC.

This chain uses TRBV9 with TRBJ2-1; perhaps TRBD1 as D (6 bases). The CDR3 spans 17 residues. Germline-derived CDR1 and CDR2 are SGDLS and YYNGEE. The V and J ends lost 2 bases and 5 bases respectively, with 20 bases between them. This CDR3 is CASSVGDSGHGHNEQFF. The CDR3 DNA reads TGTGCCAGCAGCGTCGGAGATTCGGGACACGGACACAATGAGCAGTTCTTC.

The chain couples TRBV11-3 to TRBJ1-6; D not resolved. CDR3 length: 13 amino acids. Germline V gene lookup returns CDR1 SGHNT and CDR2 YENEEA. Between the trimmed V and J ends, which lost 0 bases and 8 bases, there was a span of 5 bases. CDR3 nucleotide sequence: TGTGCCAGCAGCTTAGACACGGATTCACCCCTCCACTTT. This translates into CASSLDTDSPLHF. The full variable domain, completed using reference TRBV11-3 and TRBJ1-6, is EAGVVQSPRYKIIEKKQPVAFWCNPISGHNTLYWYLQNLGQGPELLIRYENEEAVDDSQLPKDRFSAERLKGVDSTLKIQPAELGDSAVYLCASSLDTDSPLHFGNGTRLTVT.

In DNA, the CDR3 is TGTGCCAGCGGGAGGGATACGCAGTATTTT. Its protein is CASGRDTQYF. The J gene is TRBJ2-3, the V gene TRBV27, with D possibly being TRBD2 (6 bases). Germline values: CDR1 MNHEY, CDR2 SMNVEV (reference sequence). The CDR3 runs 10 residues. Trimming took off 8 bases at V and 6 bases at J, with 6 bases between the two ends.

A single count supports this clone. The rearrangement joins TRBV2 to TRBJ2-5, with no clear D. Trimming stripped 5 bases from V and 2 bases from J, with 18 bases between. The CDR3 has 16 amino acids. The germline gives CDR1 SNHLY, CDR2 FYNNEI. CDR3 sequence: CASSPLGRSKQETQYF. In DNA, the CDR3 is TGTGCCAGCAGTCCTTTAGGCCGGAGCAAACAAGAGACCCAGTACTTC.

This chain uses TRBV10-3 with TRBJ1-6, with TRBD1 matching 8 bases. Germline V gene lookup returns CDR1 ENHRY and CDR2 SYGVKD. Germline trimming cut 4 bases from V and 5 bases from J; bases unmatched to any gene: 1. This CDR3 is built from 14 residues. Here the CDR3 DNA reads TGTGCCATCAGTGCCAGGGGGCATAATTCACCCCTCCACTTT. Translated: CAISARGHNSPLHF.

The chain is built from TRBV10-1 and TRBJ1-1; possibly TRBD1 for D (5 bases). Germline V lookup: CDR1 WNHNN, CDR2 SYGVQD (reference sequence). The V end was cut by 8 bases, the J end by 3 bases, with 16 bases between. The CDR3 has 14 amino acids. In nucleotides, the CDR3 is TGCGCCAGCTCTAACGGGGGGTCTGACACTGAAGCTTTCTTT. Its protein product is CASSNGGSDTEAFF.

In this sample, this clone turned up a few times. The rearrangement uses TRBV6-5 and TRBJ1-1; D is perhaps TRBD1 (5 bases). From germline, CDR1 is MNHEY and CDR2 SVGAGI. The CDR3 is 14 amino acids. Trimming took off 5 bases at V and 5 bases at J, with 15 bases between the two ends. The CDR3 nucleotides are TGTGCCAGCAGTACCCCCGGGGGGGAGACTGAAGCTTTCTTT. As protein: CASSTPGGETEAFF.

V gene TRBV18 combines with J gene TRBJ2-3; TRBD1 matches at 7 bases. This CDR3 comprises 17 residues. With V trimmed by 4 bases and J by 2 bases, 12 bases remained unmatched. The germline gives CDR1 KGHSH, CDR2 LQKENI. The CDR3 loop is CASSRLIRGQNTDTQYF. The CDR3 nucleotides are TGTGCCAGCTCACGTTTGATTAGGGGACAGAACACAGATACGCAGTATTTT. Looking up the rest from reference TRBV18 and TRBJ2-3 gives the full variable domain: NAGVMQNPRHLVRRRGQEARLRCSPMKGHSHVYWYRQLPEEGLKFMVYLQKENIIDESGMPKERFSAEFPKEGPSILRIQQVVRGDSAAYFCASSRLIRGQNTDTQYFGPGTRLTVL.

This clone came up once. This rearrangement joins TRBV5-6 to TRBJ1-4; D gene unclear. The CDR3 runs to 14 residues. Germline CDR1 reads SGHDT; CDR2 reads YYEEEE. Trimming removed 0 bases at V and 8 bases at J, with 11 bases between. The CDR3 DNA follows: TGTGCCAGCAGCTTGGGGGGAGAAGGGGAAAAACTGTTTTTT. Translated, it gives CASSLGGEGEKLFF.

The rearrangement uses TRBV19 and TRBJ2-7, with D perhaps matching TRBD1 or TRBD2 (5 bases each). Germline CDR1 reads LNHDA; CDR2 reads SQIVND (reference sequence). The CDR3 consists of 15 residues. V was clipped by 3 bases and J by 2 bases, with 14 bases between them. CDR3 nucleotide sequence: TGTGCCAGTAGTATTTCGGGGCCCCCAACCTACGAGCAGTACTTC. Translated: CASSISGPPTYEQYF.

The chain has TRBV28 and TRBJ2-6; possible D gene TRBD1, 5 bases. Trimming took 6 bases from V and 0 from J, leaving 6 bases between them. This CDR3 comprises 14 residues. The germline V gene encodes CDR1 MDHEN and CDR2 SYDVKM. Here the CDR3 DNA reads TGTGCCAGCAGGGGGCGCTCTGGGGCCAACGTCCTGACTTTC. Translation: CASRGRSGANVLTF.

The CDR3: CASSPFERNTEAFF. The CDR3 DNA follows: TGTGCCAGCAGTCCGTTCGAGCGGAACACTGAAGCTTTCTTT. This chain links TRBV28 with TRBJ1-1; D gene uncertain. Trimming stripped 5 bases from V and 1 base from J, with 11 bases between. Germline values: CDR1 MDHEN, CDR2 SYDVKM. The CDR3 consists of 14 residues.

The chain couples TRBV30 to TRBJ2-7; tentatively, D is TRBD2 (6 bases). The V and J ends lost 7 bases and 2 bases respectively, with 15 bases between them. The CDR3 runs to 13 residues. The germline V gene has CDR1 GTSNPN and CDR2 SVGIG (reference sequence). CDR3 region: CAFSRGPTYEQYF. The CDR3 nucleotides are TGTGCCTTTTCGCGGGGCCCGACCTACGAGCAGTACTTC.

The chain recombines TRBV6-5 with TRBJ1-3; a possible D gene is TRBD1 (5 bases). Germline V lookup: CDR1 MNHEY, CDR2 SVGAGI. Trimming took 6 bases from V and 4 from J, leaving 13 bases between them. The CDR3 length is 14 residues. CDR3 DNA sequence: TGTGCCAGCAGCGTAAGGGACGGCGGAAACACCATATATTTT. It translates to CASSVRDGGNTIYF.

J is TRBJ2-3 and V is TRBV20-1; no clear D gene. The germline gives CDR1 DFQATT, CDR2 SNEGSKA (reference sequence). V was trimmed by 4 bases and J by 3 bases, leaving 2 bases between them. CDR3 length: 10 residues. Here the CDR3 reads CSAKTDTQYF. CDR3 DNA sequence: TGCAGTGCTAAAACAGATACGCAGTATTTT.

CDR3 nucleotides: TGTGCCAGCAGTGGCCCGGGACAGGAGTATTCTCAGCCCCAGCATTTT. Encoded protein: CASSGPGQEYSQPQHF. The rearrangement uses TRBV6-1 and TRBJ1-5; 8 nucleotides match TRBD1. The trim removed 4 bases at V and 6 bases at J, leaving 11 bases unmatched. In germline, CDR1 is MNHNS, CDR2 SASEGT. The CDR3 covers 16 residues.